One sample yielded the 13 T cell receptor beta chains listed below, sequenced in a study of CXCR3 chemokines and chemotherapy response in bladder cancer. TCRdb re-derived calls from the PCR reads in MiXCR, one entry per CDR3 protein. The data show about 9,000 distinct CDR3 sequences, 20% to 25% seen once. Sampling took place from a patient whose treatment included neoadjuvant chemotherapy. The receptors shown here come from a human donor with bladder cancer that did not respond to neoadjuvant chemotherapy.

This clonotype is judged medium-sized (0.01 to 0.1%). The chain is built from TRBV6-6 and TRBJ1-1; possibly TRBD1 for D (5 bases). The CDR3 contains 16 residues. Germline CDR1 and CDR2: MNHNY and SVGAGI (reference sequence). V lost 0 bases and J lost 4, with 15 bases in between. Here the CDR3 DNA reads TGTGCCAGCAGTTACTCGTTGGGACCACTGGGCACTGAAGCTTTCTTT. It codes for CASSYSLGPLGTEAFF.

By sample fraction, this clonotype is medium-sized. The rearrangement links TRBV19 to TRBJ1-5; D perhaps matches TRBD1 (6 bases). The V gene lost 8 bases and the J gene lost 8 bases, with 19 bases spanning the gap. This CDR3 is 14 amino acids long. Looked up from germline, CDR1 is LNHDA and CDR2 is SQIVND (reference sequence). CDR3 sequence: CASRGTQGLEPQHF. As DNA, the CDR3 is TGTGCCAGTCGGGGGACACAGGGCCTCGAGCCCCAGCATTTT. Complete variable domain (other parts from reference TRBV19 and TRBJ1-5): DGGITQSPKYLFRKEGQNVTLSCEQNLNHDAMYWYRQDPGQGLRLIYYSQIVNDFQKGDIAEGYSVSREKKESFPLTVTSAQKNPTAFYLCASRGTQGLEPQHFGDGTRLSIL.

This clonotype appeared a few times. The rearrangement joins TRBV20-1 to TRBJ2-7; 12 nucleotides agree with TRBD2. The V segment lost 7 bases and the J segment 5 bases; nucleotides outside the gene matches: 12. The CDR3 has 15 amino acids. Germline lookup yields CDR1 DFQATT and CDR2 SNEGSKA (reference sequence). The CDR3 DNA follows: TGCAGTGTTCCTAGCGGGGGGGCACTTCTCAACGAGCAGTACTTC. This codes for CSVPSGGALLNEQYF.

Points on this clonotype: Given a far larger clone just one base away, this is likely a sequencing read error. V gene TRBV6-1 combines with J gene TRBJ2-1, with TRBD2 identical over 12 bases. The trim removed 8 bases at V and 10 bases at J, leaving 9 bases unmatched. Germline V CDR1 and CDR2: MNHNS, SASEGT. The CDR3 extends over 14 amino acids. In nucleotides, the CDR3 is TGTGCCAGCGGATGGACTAGCGGGGTCTACGAGCAGTTCTTC. It is translated as CASGWTSGVYEQFF.

By its share, this clonotype is medium-sized. The chain recombines TRBV7-2 with TRBJ2-1; 7 nucleotides match TRBD2. CDR1 SGHTA and CDR2 FQGNSA come from the germline V gene. The CDR3 is 14 amino acids. Trimming at V came to 5 bases and at J to 4 bases, leaving 5 bases not matched to a gene. The CDR3 coding sequence is TGTGCCAGCAGCCTGCCCGGGGGGTACAATGAGCAGTTCTTC. The encoded protein is CASSLPGGYNEQFF.

This clonotype has at least ten counts. This rearrangement joins TRBV12-3 or TRBV12-4 to TRBJ2-7, with D perhaps matching TRBD2 (5 bases). The CDR3 consists of 14 residues. V was trimmed by 6 bases and J by 9 bases, leaving 21 bases between them. Here the CDR3 DNA reads TGTGCCAGCAGCAGCCTAGCCTCCGCAGCGGCGCAGTACTTC. This translates into CASSSLASAAAQYF.

This clonotype was recorded at least ten times. The J gene is TRBJ1-1, the V gene TRBV18; 11 nucleotides line up with TRBD1. In germline, CDR1 is KGHSH, CDR2 LQKENI. Trimming at V came to 2 bases and at J to 5 bases, leaving 4 bases not matched to a gene. The CDR3 runs 15 residues. CDR3 region: CASSPSRDRGTEAFF. The CDR3 DNA reads as TGTGCCAGCTCACCATCGCGGGACAGGGGGACTGAAGCTTTCTTT.

In its sample, this clonotype was seen many times. The genes are TRBV30 and TRBJ1-5, with D uncertain. The CDR3 spans 13 residues. Deletions cut 0 bases from V and 3 bases from J, with 6 bases between. Germline-derived CDR1 and CDR2 are GTSNPN and SVGIG (reference sequence). As DNA, the CDR3 is TGTGCCTGGAGTGTAGGGAACAATCAGCCCCAGCATTTT. Translated, it gives CAWSVGNNQPQHF.

This clonotype was counted many times. In DNA, the CDR3 is TGTGCCAGCAGCGTTCGGGGGCCCACTGAAGCTTTCTTT. Protein: CASSVRGPTEAFF. The chain uses TRBV7-2 and TRBJ1-1, with D perhaps matching TRBD1 (6 bases). V was trimmed by 5 bases and J by 4 bases, leaving 11 bases between them. CDR3 length: 13 amino acids. CDR1 is SGHTA, CDR2 FQGNSA, per germline.

This clonotype appeared many times. The genes are TRBV27 and TRBJ2-2, with a weak D call TRBD1 (5 bases). Germline CDR1 MNHEY, CDR2 SMNVEV (reference sequence). The length of the CDR3 is 16 residues. The V and J ends lost 0 bases and 4 bases respectively, with 12 bases between them. The CDR3: CASSLSPGPGTGELFF. As DNA, the CDR3 is TGTGCCAGCAGTTTATCTCCAGGGCCGGGCACCGGGGAGCTGTTTTTT.

This clonotype was detected many times. J is TRBJ1-5 and V is TRBV12-3 or TRBV12-4; D not resolved. With 4 bases removed from V and 0 bases from J, the gap between germline ends came to 4 bases. This CDR3 is built from 13 residues. The CDR3 nucleotides are TGTGCCAGCAGTTATTTTAGCAATCAGCCCCAGCATTTT. Translated: CASSYFSNQPQHF.

This clonotype is large. This sequence joins TRBV12-3 or TRBV12-4 and TRBJ1-1; weak D call: TRBD1 (5 bases). The CDR3 sequence is 13 residues long. Trimming removed 5 bases at V and 4 bases at J, with 11 bases between. The CDR3 region is CASSMGVTTEAFF. The CDR3 DNA reads TGTGCCAGCAGTATGGGGGTGACCACTGAAGCTTTCTTT.

The chain has TRBV10-3 and TRBJ2-3, with 11 bases that match TRBD1. Germline CDR1 reads ENHRY; CDR2 reads SYGVKD. This CDR3 has 16 amino acids. The V segment lost 1 base and the J segment 2 bases; nucleotides outside the gene matches: 2. Written as DNA, the CDR3 is TGTGCCATCAGTGAGTGGGACAGGGGGTACACAGATACGCAGTATTTT. Translating it yields CAISEWDRGYTDTQYF.